These 23 T cell receptor beta chains share one sample of origin, sequenced in a study of CD8 T cells in Susac syndrome. The RNA, roughly 0.45 to 1 ug, was put through reverse transcription using random hexamers. TCRdb re-called the immunoSEQ multiplex PCR reads through MiXCR, storing one row per CDR3 protein. This sample has 150,000 to 200,000 distinct CDR3 sequences, with about 94% found just once. Sample: CD4+ T cells from PBMCs. The receptors originated from a human donor in good health.

The chain recombines TRBV7-6 with TRBJ2-3; 11 bases are shared with TRBD2. V dropped 5 bases and J dropped 9; count of bases not matched to a gene: 10. The CDR3 has 15 residues. Germline CDR1 and CDR2: SGHVS and FNYEAQ. The CDR3 reads CASSPPPLAGGTQYF. DNA of the CDR3: TGTGCCAGCAGCCCTCCCCCCCTAGCGGGGGGAACGCAGTATTTT.

The chain uses TRBV25-1 and TRBJ2-7, with D possibly being TRBD2 (6 bases). Germline loops: CDR1 MGHDK, CDR2 SYGVNS. The CDR3 contains 12 residues. V was trimmed by 6 bases and J by 4 bases, leaving 10 bases between them. Here the CDR3 DNA reads TGTGCCAGCAGGGGAGGTACGTACGAGCAGTACTTC. Translating it yields CASRGGTYEQYF.

The CDR3 region has the DNA TGCGCCAGCAGCACTGGACAGTCCTACAATGAGCAGTTCTTC. This codes for CASSTGQSYNEQFF. The chain recombines TRBV5-1 with TRBJ2-1; the D gene is possibly TRBD1 (6 bases). The ends were cut back, 4 bases at V and 1 base at J, with 9 bases in the middle. Germline CDR1 is SGHRS and CDR2 is YFSETQ. The CDR3 has 14 amino acids.

The chain uses TRBV29-1 and TRBJ1-4; 8 bases align to TRBD1. From germline, CDR1 is SQVTM and CDR2 ANQGSEA. This CDR3 spans 13 amino acids. The CDR3 DNA is TGCATTAATCCGGGACAGGCTATAGAAAAACTGTTTTTT. Encoded protein: CINPGQAIEKLFF. Combining the CDR3 with reference TRBV29-1 and TRBJ1-4 gives the whole variable domain SAVISQKPSRDICQRGTSLTIQCQVDSQVTMMFWYRQQPGQSLTLIATANQGSEATYESGFVIDKFPISRPNLTFSTLTVSNMSPEDSSIYLCINPGQAIEKLFFGSGTQLSVL.

CDR3 in amino acids: CAWSDTSVSQYF. CDR3 nucleotide sequence: TGTGCCTGGAGTGACACCTCGGTCAGCCAGTACTTC. The chain has TRBV30 and TRBJ2-7; D gene uncertain. Trimming took 1 base from V and 10 from J, leaving 14 bases between them. CDR3 length: 12 residues. CDR1 is GTSNPN and CDR2 is SVGIG in the germline V gene (reference sequence).

This sequence joins TRBV4-3 and TRBJ1-2, with no clear D. V lost 2 bases and J lost 1, with 14 bases in between. This CDR3 spans 16 amino acids. Per the germline V gene, CDR1 is LGHNA and CDR2 is YSLEER. CDR3 DNA sequence: TGCGCCAGCAGCCAAACGATGGCAGCCTTTAACTATGGCTACACCTTC. Translating gives CASSQTMAAFNYGYTF.

The chain couples TRBV5-1 to TRBJ1-1, with a weak D call TRBD1 (5 bases). Trimming took 1 base from V and 1 from J, leaving 17 bases between them. The length of the CDR3 is 17 residues. Germline loops: CDR1 SGHRS, CDR2 YFSETQ. CDR3: CASSLWGTVRKNTEAFF. In DNA form, the CDR3 reads TGCGCCAGCAGCTTGTGGGGGACCGTGAGAAAGAACACTGAAGCTTTCTTT.

The chain recombines TRBV29-1 with TRBJ1-2; 8 nucleotides agree with TRBD1. The V segment lost 7 bases and the J segment 8 bases; nucleotides outside the gene matches: 18. This CDR3 has 15 amino acids. Per the germline V gene, CDR1 is SQVTM and CDR2 is ANQGSEA. The CDR3 reads CSAGGQDALMWGYTF. The CDR3 DNA follows: TGCAGCGCTGGGGGACAGGACGCGTTGATGTGGGGCTACACCTTC.

The rearrangement uses TRBV5-1 and TRBJ2-3, with D tentatively TRBD1 (5 bases). The CDR3 sequence is 15 residues long. V lost 5 bases and J lost 0, with 13 bases in between. Germline assignment: CDR1 SGHRS and CDR2 YFSETQ. The CDR3 protein is CASRPGISSTDTQYF. DNA for the CDR3: TGCGCCAGCAGACCAGGGATCTCTAGCACAGATACGCAGTATTTT.

The CDR3 protein is CASRGQGMRGYTF. The CDR3 DNA sequence: TGTGCCAGCAGGGGACAGGGCATGCGGGGCTACACCTTC. The rearrangement links TRBV6-6 to TRBJ1-2, with 9 bases lining up with TRBD1. The CDR3 contains 13 residues. Germline loops: CDR1 MNHNY, CDR2 SVGAGI (reference sequence). The junction had 7 bases not matched to a gene; V was cut back by 6 bases and J by 8 bases.

This clonotype came up a few times. This CDR3 is CSASQGNYGYTF. DNA of the CDR3: TGCAGTGCTTCACAGGGAAACTATGGCTACACCTTC. J is TRBJ1-2 and V is TRBV20-1; D perhaps matches TRBD1 (6 bases). This CDR3 has 12 residues. The germline V and J ends were trimmed by 5 bases and 2 bases, with 9 bases remaining between them. Germline V lookup: CDR1 DFQATT, CDR2 SNEGSKA (reference sequence).

V gene TRBV20-1 combines with J gene TRBJ2-5, with D possibly TRBD2 on 6 matching bases. This CDR3 contains 14 residues. Germline CDR1 reads DFQATT; CDR2 reads SNEGSKA (reference sequence). V was shortened by 6 bases and J by 4 bases, with 18 bases between the two germline ends. CDR3 DNA sequence: TGCAGTGCCACGGGACCCGTGGGGGGAGAGACCCAGTACTTC. This codes for CSATGPVGGETQYF.

This chain uses TRBV4-1 with TRBJ1-4; 7 bases agree with TRBD1. Germline CDR1 reads MGHRA; CDR2 reads YSYEKL. V dropped 0 bases and J dropped 6; count of bases not matched to a gene: 10. The CDR3 totals 17 residues. CDR3 amino acids: CASSQEAPPGGYEKLFF. The DNA for the CDR3 is TGCGCCAGCAGCCAAGAAGCACCGCCAGGGGGATATGAAAAACTGTTTTTT.

The chain uses TRBV25-1 and TRBJ1-1, with 7 bases matching TRBD1. Unmatched junction bases numbered 8, after V lost 2 bases and J lost 5 bases. Germline values: CDR1 MGHDK, CDR2 SYGVNS. There are 15 residues in the CDR3. The CDR3 spells CASSELTGRETEAFF. CDR3 nucleotides: TGTGCCAGCAGTGAACTGACAGGGCGGGAGACTGAAGCTTTCTTT. The variable domain in full, completed from reference TRBV25-1 and TRBJ1-1, reads EADIYQTPRYLVIGTGKKITLECSQTMGHDKMYWYQQDPGMELHLIHYSYGVNSTEKGDLSSESTVSRIRTEHFPLTLESARPSHTSQYLCASSELTGRETEAFFGQGTRLTVV.

The chain combines TRBV3-1 with TRBJ2-7; 11 nucleotides align to TRBD1. Looked up from germline, CDR1 is LGHDT and CDR2 is YNNKEL (reference sequence). The CDR3 contains 14 residues. Trimming took 4 bases from V and 7 from J; bases not matched to a gene: 6. The CDR3 DNA is TGTGCCAGCAGCCCCCGGGACAGGGGGAATGAGCAGTACTTC. This encodes CASSPRDRGNEQYF.

The chain joins TRBV28 to TRBJ2-1; no reliable D call. CDR1 MDHEN and CDR2 SYDVKM come from the germline V gene. This CDR3 is 13 amino acids long. V dropped 2 bases and J dropped 6 bases, with 8 bases sitting between them. The CDR3 bases are TGTGCCAGCAGTTTAACCGGTCGCAATGAGCAGTTCTTC. Translated, it gives CASSLTGRNEQFF.

This chain connects TRBV24-1 to TRBJ2-1; 9 bases map to TRBD1. Germline values: CDR1 KGHDR, CDR2 SFDVKD. With 5 bases clipped from V and 7 bases from J, the junction kept 11 bases outside the gene matches. The CDR3 has 16 amino acids. CDR3 protein: CATSVPGGQGRNEQFF. The CDR3 DNA follows: TGTGCCACCAGTGTCCCAGGCGGACAGGGGAGGAATGAGCAGTTCTTC.

This clonotype has a single count. This chain connects TRBV12-3 or TRBV12-4 to TRBJ2-3, with D perhaps TRBD1 (6 bases). The V end was cut by 6 bases, the J end by 6 bases, with 19 bases between. The CDR3 has 15 amino acids. The CDR3 DNA reads as TGTGCCAGCAGGGGGGCTGCAACACGACCTGATACGCAGTATTTT. It specifies CASRGAATRPDTQYF.

The V gene is TRBV12-3 or TRBV12-4, the J gene TRBJ2-3; D ambiguous. The CDR3 consists of 14 residues. The V end lost 7 bases, the J end lost 4 bases, and 15 bases lay between the germline ends. The CDR3 bases are TGTGCCAGCACCCTGATGGGGTCCCCAGATACGCAGTATTTT. Its translation: CASTLMGSPDTQYF.

The chain couples TRBV7-3 to TRBJ2-3, with 7 nucleotides matching TRBD2. Trimming removed 5 bases from V and 2 bases from J; junction bases left unmatched: 10. The CDR3 spans 16 residues. Germline lookup yields CDR1 SGHTA and CDR2 FQGTGA. CDR3 loop: CASSPWGSGATDTQYF. DNA for the CDR3: TGTGCCAGCAGCCCATGGGGGAGCGGGGCCACAGATACGCAGTATTTT.

The rearrangement links TRBV28 to TRBJ2-1; 9 bases are a match to TRBD2. Germline loops: CDR1 MDHEN, CDR2 SYDVKM. The CDR3 covers 16 residues. Unmatched junction bases numbered 8, after V lost 4 bases and J lost 4 bases. CDR3 sequence: CASSSLRLAVYNEQFF. The CDR3 DNA follows: TGTGCCAGCAGTTCCCTGCGACTAGCGGTATACAATGAGCAGTTCTTC.

In this sample, this clonotype turned up once. This sequence joins TRBV4-2 and TRBJ2-2; either TRBD1 or TRBD2 may fit D (5 bases each). The CDR3 consists of 16 residues. Deletions cut 7 bases from V and 1 base from J, with 16 bases between. CDR1 and CDR2 from the germline V gene are LGHNA and YNFKEQ. The DNA of the CDR3 is TGTGCCAGCACCCCCCTTGGGACGTTGAACACCGGGGAGCTGTTTTTT. It codes for CASTPLGTLNTGELFF.

J is TRBJ1-5 and V is TRBV7-9, with unresolved D. CDR1 is SEHNR, CDR2 FQNEAQ, per germline (reference sequence). The CDR3 is 14 residues long. V lost 5 bases and J 0 bases, leaving 8 bases between the germline ends. CDR3 residues: CASSVSGSNQPQHF. The DNA of the CDR3 is TGTGCCAGCAGCGTCAGCGGTAGCAATCAGCCCCAGCATTTT.